These 23 T cell receptor beta chains share one sample of origin, sequenced in a study of beta chain features in type 1 diabetes. The isolated RNA, all of it, was reverse transcribed, so expressed TCRB transcripts were what got sequenced. Only in-frame clones appear in the TCRdb table, and some are missing; sequencing was by immunoSEQ multiplex PCR. The data show tens of thousands of clones, about 51% seen once. The source material was Tregs from blood. The receptors originated from a woman aged 18-29 years in good health.

This rearrangement joins TRBV7-2 to TRBJ2-3; TRBD2 matches 15 bases. Germline V CDR1 and CDR2: SGHTA, FQGNSA. The CDR3 consists of 15 residues. The V and J ends lost 5 bases and 4 bases, in that order; junction bases with no gene match: 1. The CDR3 protein is CASSRTSGRADTQYF. The CDR3 DNA reads as TGTGCCAGCAGCCGGACTAGCGGGAGGGCAGATACGCAGTATTTT.

The rearrangement uses TRBV2 and TRBJ1-1; no clear D gene. Germline-derived CDR1 and CDR2 are SNHLY and FYNNEI. Trimming stripped 8 bases from V and 4 bases from J, with 14 bases between. The length of the CDR3 is 13 residues. The CDR3 is CASLVGVPTEAFF. CDR3 coding DNA: TGTGCCAGCTTGGTCGGGGTGCCCACTGAAGCTTTCTTT.

In its sample, this clone was seen a few times. The CDR3 loop is CASSLTGAGGNTIYF. The CDR3 DNA sequence: TGTGCCAGCAGCTTAACAGGCGCCGGGGGAAACACCATATATTTT. This sequence joins TRBV7-2 and TRBJ1-3; TRBD1 might be the D (5 bases). The CDR3 is 15 amino acids. Per germline, CDR1 SGHTA and CDR2 FQGNSA. The V and J ends lost 2 bases and 4 bases respectively, with 12 bases between them. Together with reference TRBV7-2 and TRBJ1-3, the CDR3 gives the full variable domain: GAGVSQSPSNKVTEKGKDVELRCDPISGHTALYWYRQSLGQGLEFLIYFQGNSAPDKSGLPSDRFSAERTGGSVSTLTIQRTQQEDSAVYLCASSLTGAGGNTIYFGEGSWLTVV.

The chain is built from TRBV5-1 and TRBJ1-4, with 8 bases matching TRBD1. This CDR3 spans 18 amino acids. Germline V lookup: CDR1 SGHRS, CDR2 YFSETQ. V was pared by 3 bases and J by 8 bases, with 18 bases of the junction left unmatched. The CDR3: CASSSSGQGQIASEKLFF. CDR3 in DNA: TGCGCCAGCAGCTCCTCCGGACAGGGCCAAATAGCGAGCGAAAAACTGTTTTTT.

The chain combines TRBV20-1 with TRBJ2-1, with D possibly being TRBD2 (5 bases). This CDR3 contains 11 residues. The germline CDR1 and CDR2 sequences are DFQATT and SNEGSKA (reference sequence). The chain's CDR3 is CSVGEGNEQFF. The CDR3 DNA is TGCAGCGTAGGAGAGGGCAATGAGCAGTTCTTC.

There are a few counts of this clone. V usage is TRBV28 and J usage is TRBJ2-7; unclear D gene. Germline V gene lookup returns CDR1 MDHEN and CDR2 SYDVKM. Trimming stripped 6 bases from V and 3 bases from J, with 9 bases between. The CDR3 is 12 residues long. The CDR3: CASSSVVYEQYF. CDR3 nucleotides: TGTGCCAGCAGCTCGGTTGTCTACGAGCAGTACTTC.

The chain employs TRBV18 and TRBJ1-1; possible D gene TRBD1, 5 bases. The CDR3 loop spans 16 amino acids. The germline V and J ends were trimmed by 4 bases and 3 bases, with 18 bases remaining between them. CDR1 KGHSH and CDR2 LQKENI come from the germline V gene. Written as DNA, the CDR3 is TGTGCCAGCTCACAAGACGGCGGGGGGGTGGACACTGAAGCTTTCTTT. This translates into CASSQDGGGVDTEAFF.

The gene calls are TRBV19 and TRBJ2-1; 9 bases line up with TRBD1. The CDR3 totals 13 residues. CDR1 LNHDA and CDR2 SQIVND come from the germline V gene (reference sequence). Trimming cost V 9 bases and J 4 bases; bases outside gene matches: 4. CDR3 in amino acids: CASRDRAYNEQFF. CDR3 in DNA: TGTGCCAGCCGGGACAGGGCTTACAATGAGCAGTTCTTC.

This clone has a handful of counts. V and J are TRBV7-9 and TRBJ2-1; 11 bases align to TRBD2. Germline V gives CDR1 SEHNR, CDR2 FQNEAQ (reference sequence). The length of the CDR3 is 18 residues. With V trimmed by 5 bases and J by 0 bases, 9 bases remained unmatched. The CDR3 protein is CASSPQTSGKYSYNEQFF. The CDR3 region has the DNA TGTGCCAGCAGCCCACAGACTAGCGGGAAATACTCCTACAATGAGCAGTTCTTC.

This clone was counted once. V gene TRBV19 combines with J gene TRBJ2-7; maybe TRBD1 (6 bases). The length of the CDR3 is 16 residues. The V and J ends lost 6 bases and 0 bases respectively, with 18 bases between them. Germline V gives CDR1 LNHDA, CDR2 SQIVND (reference sequence). The CDR3 sequence: CASSNQDRPYSYEQYF. The CDR3, as DNA: TGTGCCAGTAGCAACCAAGACAGGCCATACTCCTACGAGCAGTACTTC. Full variable domain (remainder filled in from reference TRBV19 and TRBJ2-7): DGGITQSPKYLFRKEGQNVTLSCEQNLNHDAMYWYRQDPGQGLRLIYYSQIVNDFQKGDIAEGYSVSREKKESFPLTVTSAQKNPTAFYLCASSNQDRPYSYEQYFGPGTRLTVT.

The V gene is TRBV15, the J gene TRBJ1-5; D is perhaps TRBD1 (5 bases). V was shortened by 0 bases and J by 6 bases, with 15 bases between the two germline ends. The germline gives CDR1 LNHNV, CDR2 YYDKDF (reference sequence). This CDR3 is built from 16 residues. This CDR3 is CATSREVAGLGQPQHF. The CDR3 nucleotides are TGTGCCACCAGCAGAGAGGTAGCGGGACTGGGTCAGCCCCAGCATTTT.

A few counts support this clone. DNA of the CDR3: TGTGCCAGCAGCTTGCGTACGGGGGGCTGGATTACTGAAGCTTTCTTT. Its protein product is CASSLRTGGWITEAFF. The chain employs TRBV5-6 and TRBJ1-1; D perhaps matches TRBD1 (6 bases). The germline V gene has CDR1 SGHDT and CDR2 YYEEEE. V dropped 1 base and J dropped 5 bases, with 18 bases sitting between them. CDR3 length: 16 residues. The full variable domain, its missing parts supplied by reference TRBV5-6 and TRBJ1-1, is DAGVTQSPTHLIKTRGQQVTLRCSPKSGHDTVSWYQQALGQGPQFIFQYYEEEERQRGNFPDRFSGHQFPNYSSELNVNALLLGDSALYLCASSLRTGGWITEAFFGQGTRLTVV.

CDR3 amino acids: CASRPTGGHSNQPQHF. CDR3 nucleotide sequence: TGTGCCAGCAGGCCGACAGGGGGACATAGCAATCAGCCCCAGCATTTT. The chain uses TRBV14 and TRBJ1-5, with 9 bases fitting TRBD1. J lost 0 bases, V lost 6 bases, and 6 bases had no gene match. CDR1 and CDR2 (germline): SGHDN, FVKESK. The CDR3 runs 16 residues.

V is TRBV5-1 and J is TRBJ2-5, with a weak D call TRBD2 (6 bases). V was trimmed by 6 bases and J by 3 bases, leaving 18 bases between them. The V gene's germline CDR1 is SGHRS and CDR2 YFSETQ. The CDR3 runs 15 residues. The CDR3 DNA sequence: TGCGCCAGCACCTTTGCCCCGGGGGTTGAAGAGACCCAGTACTTC. It encodes CASTFAPGVEETQYF.

This chain joins TRBV6-1 and TRBJ2-2, with 10 bases aligning to TRBD1. Losses at the gene ends were 6 bases for V and 4 bases for J; bases not matched to a gene: 5. CDR3 length equals 15 residues. CDR1 MNHNS and CDR2 SASEGT come from the germline V gene. CDR3 nucleotide sequence: TGTGCCAGCAGGAGCGGACAGGGGGGCACCGGGGAGCTGTTTTTT. This sequence encodes CASRSGQGGTGELFF.

The chain has TRBV4-1 and TRBJ2-2, with D possibly TRBD1 on 6 matching bases. Trimming took 4 bases from V and 5 from J, leaving 17 bases between them. From germline, CDR1 is MGHRA and CDR2 YSYEKL. There are 16 residues in the CDR3. As DNA, the CDR3 is TGCGCCAGCAGCCGAGGGGACACCCGGGGAACCGGGGAGCTGTTTTTT. Translation: CASSRGDTRGTGELFF.

The V gene is TRBV7-3, the J gene TRBJ1-5, with D perhaps TRBD1 (5 bases). Trimming removed 5 bases at V and 4 bases at J, with 9 bases between. The CDR3 sequence is 13 residues long. Per germline, CDR1 SGHTA and CDR2 FQGTGA. The CDR3, as DNA: TGTGCCAGCAGCAGGGGCCCAAATCAGCCCCAGCATTTT. It yields the protein CASSRGPNQPQHF.

This clone was counted only a few times. The J gene is TRBJ2-1, the V gene TRBV5-4; 10 bases align to TRBD1. The ends lost 4 bases at V and 2 bases at J; junction bases unmatched: 3. Germline values: CDR1 SGHNT, CDR2 YYREEE (reference sequence). The CDR3 runs to 15 residues. Here the CDR3 reads CASSLDRGPYNEQFF. The DNA of the CDR3 is TGTGCCAGCAGCCTTGACAGGGGGCCCTACAATGAGCAGTTCTTC.

The chain joins TRBV29-1 to TRBJ2-1; 11 nucleotides agree with TRBD2. Trimming cost V 5 bases and J 6 bases; bases outside gene matches: 3. Per the germline V gene, CDR1 is SQVTM and CDR2 is ANQGSEA. The CDR3 covers 13 residues. The CDR3 DNA reads as TGCAGCGTTCTTGGGACTAGCGGCAATGAGCAGTTCTTC. As protein: CSVLGTSGNEQFF.

V is TRBV19 and J is TRBJ2-7; 10 bases map to TRBD1. The CDR3 length is 15 residues. The germline V gene has CDR1 LNHDA and CDR2 SQIVND (reference sequence). Trimming took 5 bases from V and 2 from J; bases not matched to a gene: 6. CDR3 residues: CASSSLGTGAYEQYF. CDR3 nucleotides: TGTGCCAGTAGTTCCCTCGGGACAGGGGCCTACGAGCAGTACTTC. The variable domain in full, with the rest retrieved from reference TRBV19 and TRBJ2-7, is DGGITQSPKYLFRKEGQNVTLSCEQNLNHDAMYWYRQDPGQGLRLIYYSQIVNDFQKGDIAEGYSVSREKKESFPLTVTSAQKNPTAFYLCASSSLGTGAYEQYFGPGTRLTVT.

This clone was recorded only once. The V gene is TRBV7-9, the J gene TRBJ2-7; 10 bases are shared with TRBD2. This CDR3 has 16 residues. CDR1 is SEHNR, CDR2 FQNEAQ, per germline (reference sequence). V trimming: 4 bases; J trimming: 3 bases; junction bases outside the gene matches: 9. The CDR3 DNA follows: TGTGCCAGCAGCTCAGCCAGGACTAGCGGATACTACGAGCAGTACTTC. This gives the protein CASSSARTSGYYEQYF.

V and J are TRBV7-2 and TRBJ1-3; 8 nucleotides line up with TRBD1. Germline trimming cut 5 bases from V and 1 base from J; bases unmatched to any gene: 7. In germline, CDR1 is SGHTA, CDR2 FQGNSA. The CDR3 contains 16 residues. CDR3 sequence (DNA): TGTGCCAGCAGCACAGGGGGGGTCGGTTCTGGAAACACCATATATTTT. Protein sequence: CASSTGGVGSGNTIYF. The variable domain in full, completed from reference TRBV7-2 and TRBJ1-3, reads GAGVSQSPSNKVTEKGKDVELRCDPISGHTALYWYRQSLGQGLEFLIYFQGNSAPDKSGLPSDRFSAERTGGSVSTLTIQRTQQEDSAVYLCASSTGGVGSGNTIYFGEGSWLTVV.

CDR3 coding DNA: TGTGCCAGCAGTTCCATAGGAAGTAGCGGCCCCTACGAGCAGTACTTC. Protein sequence: CASSSIGSSGPYEQYF. The chain has TRBV28 and TRBJ2-7, with D possibly matching TRBD2 (6 bases). Trimming pared 4 bases from V and 2 bases from J, leaving 18 bases between. Germline V gives CDR1 MDHEN, CDR2 SYDVKM. This CDR3 is built from 16 residues.